What follows is one T cell receptor (beta chain) and its context. What it binds is not known. This sample is part of a study of T cells expressing NK-cell markers. About the study: Sorted CD3+CD56-NKG2C+, CD3+CD56+NKG2C+ and CD3+CD56+NKG2C- T cells supplied the TCR beta repertoires.

The CDR3 loop spans 14 amino acids. From germline, CDR1 is SEHNR and CDR2 FQNEAQ (reference sequence). Researchers built TCR beta cDNA using 5'RACE template switching with UMIs. For each CDR3 protein, TCRdb gives one entry from its re-call of the 5' RACE reads, without DNA. The specimen's table records roughly 420,000 distinct CDR3 sequences. Whole-study findings and limits: Once again these clonotypes came out on top in the CD3+CD56-NKG2C+ fraction of several donors.

The specimen sequenced was blood T cells: a sorted CD56 or NKG2C T cell subset, CD4+ or CD8+ T cells, or bulk PBMC T cells (not recorded which). The source of this sequence is a woman aged 18-69 years in good health. The chain is built from TRBV7-9 and TRBJ1-2; TCRdb's D call, TRBD1, is unchecked because there is no DNA. The CDR3: CASSPGAGFYGYTF.